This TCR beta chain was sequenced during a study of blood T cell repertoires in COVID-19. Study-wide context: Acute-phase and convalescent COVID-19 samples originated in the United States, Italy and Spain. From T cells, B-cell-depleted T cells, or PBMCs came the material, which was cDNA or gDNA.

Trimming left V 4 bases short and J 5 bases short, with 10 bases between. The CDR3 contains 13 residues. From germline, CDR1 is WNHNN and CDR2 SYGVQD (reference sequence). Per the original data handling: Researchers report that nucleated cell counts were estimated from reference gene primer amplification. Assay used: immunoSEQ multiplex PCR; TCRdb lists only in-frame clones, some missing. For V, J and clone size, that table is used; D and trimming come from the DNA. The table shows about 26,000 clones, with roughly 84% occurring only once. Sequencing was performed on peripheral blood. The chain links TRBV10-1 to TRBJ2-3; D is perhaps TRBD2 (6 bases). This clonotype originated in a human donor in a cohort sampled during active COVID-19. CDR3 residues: CASSGGVKDTQYF. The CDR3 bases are TGCGCCAGCAGTGGGGGGGTGAAAGATACGCAGTATTTT.